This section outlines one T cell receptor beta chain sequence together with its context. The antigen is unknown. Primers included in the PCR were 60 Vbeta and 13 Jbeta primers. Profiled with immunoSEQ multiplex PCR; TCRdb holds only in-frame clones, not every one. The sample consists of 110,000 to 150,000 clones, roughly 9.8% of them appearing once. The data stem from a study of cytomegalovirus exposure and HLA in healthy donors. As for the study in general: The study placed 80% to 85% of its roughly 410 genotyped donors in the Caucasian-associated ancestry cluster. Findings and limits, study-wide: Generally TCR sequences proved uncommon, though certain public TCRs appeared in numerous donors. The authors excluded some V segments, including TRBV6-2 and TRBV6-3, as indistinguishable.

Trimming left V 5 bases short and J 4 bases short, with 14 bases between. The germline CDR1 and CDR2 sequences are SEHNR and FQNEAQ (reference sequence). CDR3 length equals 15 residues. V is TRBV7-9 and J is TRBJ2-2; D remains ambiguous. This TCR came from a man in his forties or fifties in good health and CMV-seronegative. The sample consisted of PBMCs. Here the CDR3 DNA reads TGTGCCAGCAGCCACCCGGGTGGTGGCACCGGGGAGCTGTTTTTT. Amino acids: CASSHPGGGTGELFF. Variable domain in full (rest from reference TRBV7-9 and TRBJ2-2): DTGVSQNPRHKITKRGQNVTFRCDPISEHNRLYWYRQTLGQGPEFLTYFQNEAQLEKSRLLSDRFSAERPKGSFSTLEIQRTEQGDSAMYLCASSHPGGGTGELFFGEGSRLTVL.